The text below deals with one T cell receptor beta chain. No antigen is known for it. V gave up 4 bases and J gave up 2 bases, with 15 bases separating them. Germline CDR1 MNHNS, CDR2 SASEGT. CDR3 length: 16 amino acids. This specimen comes from a study of shared clonotypes between healthy human individuals. Study-wide background: Donors consisted of a couple of women and three men between 18 and 49. Study-wide points: Among non-shared clonotypes, generation probabilities were lower than among those shared by all four donors.

Using immunoSEQ multiplex PCR, the repertoire was profiled, and TCRdb retains in-frame clones only, with some absent. The repertoire consists of hundreds of thousands of clones, with 74% occurring once and the leading ten covering 1.5% to 2%. Caucasian adults residing in Nashville, Tennessee made up all the donors. The sequence was collected from a woman aged 25 to 39 in good health. The rearrangement uses TRBV6-1 and TRBJ1-5; no clear D gene. Sequences were obtained from memory CD4+ T cells sorted from blood. Subset defined: CD45RA-negative fraction. The CDR3: CASSVRRAGGNQPQHF. In DNA, the CDR3 is TGTGCCAGCAGTGTCCGACGGGCTGGAGGCAATCAGCCCCAGCATTTT.